A selection of T cell receptor beta chains follows, all from one sample in a study of T cells in Graves' hyperthyroidism and ophthalmopathy. TCRdb independently ran MiXCR on the multiplex PCR reads; one entry per CDR3 protein. The sample holds over 450,000 distinct CDR3 sequences, roughly 17% seen once. The sample comprised blood. The receptors derive from a woman between 18 and 30 years old with Graves' ophthalmopathy. Both conserved end residues are trimmed from each CDR3.

TRBJ2-5,TRBV27,ASRPPLRETQY
TRBJ2-7,TRBV6-5,ASSYSPGQGSEQY
TRBJ2-7,TRBV4-1,ASSPAAGYNSYEQY
TRBJ2-5,TRBV7-3,ASSSRTGETQY
TRBJ2-3,TRBV6-1,ASQDTDTQY
TRBJ1-2,TRBV5-1,ASSLASQANYGYT
TRBJ2-7,TRBV29-1,SVVAGIGGEQY
TRBJ2-5,TRBV7-3,ASSQGNQETQY
TRBJ2-5,TRBV2,ASSYSGGALETQY
TRBJ1-1,TRBV5-4,ASSKDISNTEAF
TRBJ1-1,TRBV20-1,SAKTGGKGEAF
TRBJ2-3,TRBV18,ASSAGQGRTDTQY
TRBJ2-3,TRBV11-3,ASSQDSGTDFTDTQY
TRBJ2-1,TRBV2,ASRRMLAGVKTEQF
TRBJ2-7,TRBV18,ASSPLDIPPYEQY
TRBJ1-1,TRBV6-2/TRBV6-3,ASSVRDRGTEAF
TRBJ1-6,TRBV20-1,STRPGELNSPLH
TRBJ2-1,TRBV5-4,ASSFIGGAGEQF
TRBJ2-1,TRBV27,ASSFTPGDYNEQF
TRBJ2-1,TRBV27,ASSKTSGSFYNEQF
TRBJ2-5,TRBV6-2/TRBV6-3,ASTLGLAETQY
TRBJ2-6,TRBV30,AWRTLGEGLSGANVLT
TRBJ2-7,TRBV7-9,ASSLETAVTYEQY
TRBJ2-2,TRBV6-1,ASTSGSGPGELF
TRBJ2-3,TRBV2,ASSDNSGGAGSTDTQY
TRBJ1-1,TRBV6-1,ASSGGGTEAF
TRBJ1-4,TRBV28,ASSLSQGVGNEKLF
TRBJ2-1,TRBV13,ASNPGTSGGQGEQF
TRBJ1-2,TRBV2,ASSDQGTLYGYT
TRBJ2-5,TRBV5-1,ASKPTGGGETQY
TRBJ2-2,TRBV28,ASRPGGGGELF
TRBJ1-1,TRBV6-5,ASSLGSGGRTEAF
TRBJ1-1,TRBV27,ASTRWGGRVTEREAF
TRBJ2-7,TRBV6-1,ASSYRKGSYEQY
TRBJ1-1,TRBV5-6,ASSQDRGRYTGEAF
TRBJ2-3,TRBV6-2/TRBV6-3,ASSPSGRARTQY
TRBJ1-4,TRBV4-1,ASSLQGARAEKLF
TRBJ2-7,TRBV20-1,SARSGTGTYEQY
TRBJ1-2,TRBV28,ASSGRTQRGYGYT
TRBJ2-2,TRBV6-2/TRBV6-3,ASRDPFDSNTGELF
TRBJ2-7,TRBV27,ASSEGLTYEQY
TRBJ2-6,TRBV24-1,ATASGANVLT
TRBJ2-3,TRBV5-1,ASSSWPTDTQY
TRBJ2-2,TRBV4-2,ASSQDPELAGGYTGELF
TRBJ1-2,TRBV7-3,ASSLQGTGEGGNYGYT
TRBJ2-7,TRBV9,ASSVAAGGGYEQY
TRBJ1-3,TRBV28,ASSLTDLSGNTIY
TRBJ1-5,TRBV28,ASSSGLLRGSNQPQH
TRBJ1-5,TRBV19,ASSGTGPNQPQH
TRBJ2-4,TRBV11-2,ASSSIRGGKNIQY
TRBJ2-3,TRBV3-1,ASRGTGRTDTQY
TRBJ1-5,TRBV15,ATSREGPRDQPQH
TRBJ1-5,TRBV6-2/TRBV6-3,ASSHRFKGRGQPQH
TRBJ2-3,TRBV9,ASSPTGQYTDTQY
TRBJ1-5,TRBV6-2/TRBV6-3,ASSTVGRWDQPQH
TRBJ2-7,TRBV20-1,SARTSGNVLEQY
TRBJ1-6,TRBV6-2/TRBV6-3,ASSYSAGNSPLH
TRBJ1-1,TRBV2,ASRFGENTEAF
TRBJ1-1,TRBV7-3,ASSPGPGQNTEAF